These 14 T cell receptor beta chains came from one sample sequenced in a study of CD8 T cells in ankylosing spondylitis. MiXCR was run by TCRdb on the 5' RACE reads, yielding one entry per CDR3 protein. The sample carries some 290,000 distinct CDR3 sequences, over 15% recorded once. Sequencing was performed on blood, either unsorted or a sorted T cell fraction (not recorded which). These receptors were taken from a male donor with ankylosing spondylitis or in good health (not recorded which).

J is TRBJ2-1 and V is TRBV7-9; unclear D gene. V lost 3 bases, J lost 14 bases, and 11 bases lay in between. CDR1 is SEHNR, CDR2 FQNEAQ, per germline (reference sequence). The CDR3 length is 11 residues. The CDR3 DNA reads as TGTGCCAGCAGCTTGGCGTCGAGGAAGTTCTTC. Its translation is CASSLASRKFF.

The V call is TRBV7-6, the J call TRBJ2-3; 10 nucleotides align to TRBD2. Losses at the gene ends were 4 bases for V and 2 bases for J; bases not matched to a gene: 6. Germline lookup yields CDR1 SGHVS and CDR2 FNYEAQ. CDR3 size: 16 residues. The CDR3 coding sequence is TGTGCCAGCAGCTCTAGCGGGAGACAGTTCACAGATACGCAGTATTTT. Translated, it gives CASSSSGRQFTDTQYF. Variable domain in full (rest from reference TRBV7-6 and TRBJ2-3): GAGVSQSPRYKVTKRGQDVALRCDPISGHVSLYWYRQALGQGPEFLTYFNYEAQQDKSGLPNDRFSAERPEGSISTLTIQRTEQRDSAMYRCASSSSGRQFTDTQYFGPGTRLTVL.

The V call is TRBV12-3 or TRBV12-4, the J call TRBJ1-3, with no clear D. Trimming took off 3 bases at V and 0 bases at J, with 9 bases between the two ends. CDR3 length: 15 residues. In DNA form, the CDR3 reads TGTGCCAGCAGTTTCGCCGTAGACTCTGGAAACACCATATATTTT. Protein product: CASSFAVDSGNTIYF.

This clonotype has a handful of counts. The chain combines TRBV7-9 with TRBJ2-7, with TRBD1 matching over 7 bases. Germline V lookup: CDR1 SEHNR, CDR2 FQNEAQ (reference sequence). The CDR3 contains 14 residues. The V segment lost 5 bases and the J segment 0 bases; nucleotides outside the gene matches: 4. The CDR3 reads CASSQTGSSYEQYV. The DNA of the CDR3 is TGTGCCAGCAGCCAGACAGGGAGCTCCTACGAGCAGTACGTC.

There are a few counts of this clonotype. The chain is built from TRBV3-1 and TRBJ1-1; TRBD1 matches at 10 bases. Per the germline V gene, CDR1 is LGHDT and CDR2 is YNNKEL (reference sequence). Trimming removed 4 bases from V and 0 bases from J; junction bases left unmatched: 5. The CDR3 has 16 residues. The CDR3 loop is CASSLRDRGLNTEAFF. The DNA for the CDR3 is TGTGCCAGCAGCCTTAGGGACAGGGGTTTGAACACTGAAGCTTTCTTT.

V and J are TRBV5-1 and TRBJ2-3; D perhaps matches TRBD1 (6 bases). With 0 bases removed from V and 4 bases from J, the gap between germline ends came to 12 bases. In germline, CDR1 is SGHRS, CDR2 YFSETQ. The CDR3 totals 15 residues. The CDR3 is CASSLDRVAPDTQYF. The DNA of the CDR3 is TGCGCCAGCAGCTTGGACAGGGTTGCCCCAGATACGCAGTATTTT.

In its sample, this clonotype was seen a few times. V usage is TRBV2 and J usage is TRBJ2-7; 7 nucleotides align to TRBD1. J lost 1 base, V lost 9 bases, and 9 bases had no gene match. This CDR3 region has 14 residues. Germline V CDR1 and CDR2: SNHLY, FYNNEI. This CDR3 reads CARPTGSASYEQYV. CDR3 bases: TGTGCCAGACCGACAGGGAGCGCATCCTACGAGCAGTACGTC.

This chain joins TRBV10-3 and TRBJ2-3; no clear D gene. Germline V lookup: CDR1 ENHRY, CDR2 SYGVKD. The CDR3 runs to 17 residues. V gave up 0 bases and J gave up 1 base, with 14 bases separating them. The CDR3 protein is CAISESNSQIRTDTQYF. In DNA, the CDR3 is TGTGCCATCAGTGAGTCGAACAGTCAGATCCGCACAGATACGCAGTATTTT.

The chain carries TRBV5-1 and TRBJ1-2, with 7 bases aligning to TRBD1. The CDR3 sequence is 13 residues long. V trimming: 4 bases; J trimming: 6 bases; junction bases outside the gene matches: 6. Germline CDR1 reads SGHRS; CDR2 reads YFSETQ. The CDR3, as DNA: TGCGCCAGCAGCCTGGGGACAGTGAATGGCTACACCTTC. It encodes CASSLGTVNGYTF.

This clonotype occurred many times. The gene calls are TRBV12-3 or TRBV12-4 and TRBJ1-1; 10 positions match TRBD1. CDR3 length: 13 residues. V lost 6 bases to trimming and J lost 10 bases; unmatched junction nucleotides: 8. The CDR3 coding sequence is TGTGCCAGCAGCCTGACAGGGGGCTTCGGAGCTTTCTTT. Its protein product is CASSLTGGFGAFF.

This clonotype was detected a few times. In DNA, the CDR3 is TGTGCCAGCAGTTTAGGGGCCCCAAATGAGCAGTTCTTC. It encodes CASSLGAPNEQFF. The chain couples TRBV12-3 or TRBV12-4 to TRBJ2-1; no definite D call. V was shortened by 1 base and J by 7 bases, with 8 bases between the two germline ends. The CDR3 extends over 13 amino acids.

In its sample, this clonotype was seen a few times. Here the CDR3 reads CASTQGDSQPQHF. CDR3 in DNA: TGTGCCAGCACCCAGGGGGACAGTCAGCCCCAGCATTTT. The chain carries TRBV12-3 or TRBV12-4 and TRBJ1-5; 7 nucleotides match TRBD1. The CDR3 is 13 residues long. V shed 7 bases and J 6 bases; nucleotides not matched to a gene: 6.

The chain carries TRBV6-5 and TRBJ2-6; no reliable D call. CDR3 length equals 17 residues. Germline CDR1 MNHEY, CDR2 SVGAGI. With 0 bases removed from V and 0 bases from J, the gap between germline ends came to 9 bases. In nucleotides, the CDR3 is TGTGCCAGCAGTTACTCGTCGAGGAGCTCTGGGGCCAACGTCCTGACTTTC. Its translation is CASSYSSRSSGANVLTF.

This clonotype was picked up one time. A junction boundary mismatches the germline segment, possibly from a read error. This sequence joins TRBV30 and TRBJ2-1, with 7 positions matching TRBD1. Germline CDR1 reads GTSNPN; CDR2 reads SVGIG (reference sequence). The CDR3 is made up of 11 amino acids. CDR3 sequence: CAWSLRDSASF. In DNA, the CDR3 is TGTGCCTGGAGTCTCCGGGACAGCGCGAGCTTC.